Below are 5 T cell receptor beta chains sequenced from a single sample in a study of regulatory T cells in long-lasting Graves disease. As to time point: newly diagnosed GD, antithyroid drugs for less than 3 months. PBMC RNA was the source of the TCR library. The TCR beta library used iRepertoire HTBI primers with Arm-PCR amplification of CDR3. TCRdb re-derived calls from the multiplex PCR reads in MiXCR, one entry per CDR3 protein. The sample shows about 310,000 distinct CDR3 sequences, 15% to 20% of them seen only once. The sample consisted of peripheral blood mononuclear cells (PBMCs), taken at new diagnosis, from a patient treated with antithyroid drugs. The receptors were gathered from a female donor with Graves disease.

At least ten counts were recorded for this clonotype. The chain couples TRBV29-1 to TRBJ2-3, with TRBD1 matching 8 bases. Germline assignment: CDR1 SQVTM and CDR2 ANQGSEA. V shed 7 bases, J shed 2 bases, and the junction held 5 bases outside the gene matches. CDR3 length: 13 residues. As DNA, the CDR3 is TGCAGCGAGAGGACAGGGAACACAGATACGCAGTATTTT. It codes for CSERTGNTDTQYF.

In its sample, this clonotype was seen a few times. CDR3 in DNA: TGCGCCAGCAGCCTTCCTCCGGGACAGGGGACGGGGGAGCAGTACTTC. Translating gives CASSLPPGQGTGEQYF. The genes are TRBV4-1 and TRBJ2-7, with 10 nucleotides matching TRBD1. The CDR3 has 16 residues. Unmatched junction bases numbered 13, after V lost 4 bases and J lost 7 bases. Germline CDR1 reads MGHRA; CDR2 reads YSYEKL.

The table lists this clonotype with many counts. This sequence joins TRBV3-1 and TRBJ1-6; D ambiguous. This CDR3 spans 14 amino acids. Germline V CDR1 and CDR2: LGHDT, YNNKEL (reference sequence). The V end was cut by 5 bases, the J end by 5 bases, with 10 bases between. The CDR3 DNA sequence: TGTGCCAGCAGCTACACTTCGGATAATTCACCCCTCCACTTT. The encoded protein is CASSYTSDNSPLHF.

The CDR3 sequence is CASSSSGTGTTDTQYF. The CDR3 DNA reads as TGTGCCAGCAGTTCCTCGGGGACAGGGACCACAGATACGCAGTATTTT. The chain couples TRBV12-3 or TRBV12-4 to TRBJ2-3; 9 bases agree with TRBD1. The CDR3 is 16 residues long. Trimming at V came to 4 bases and at J to 2 bases, leaving 7 bases not matched to a gene.

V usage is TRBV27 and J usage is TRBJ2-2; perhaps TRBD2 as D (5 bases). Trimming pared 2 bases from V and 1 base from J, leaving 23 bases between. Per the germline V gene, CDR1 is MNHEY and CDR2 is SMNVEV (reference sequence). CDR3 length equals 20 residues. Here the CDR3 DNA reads TGTGCCAGCAGTTTAAGGCTCTCCGCCTTAGCGCGAGGGAACACCGGGGAGCTGTTTTTT. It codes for CASSLRLSALARGNTGELFF.